The clone carrying this T cell receptor (beta chain) was found a few times. This record belongs to a study of a mutant IDH1 vaccine in newly diagnosed glioma. The assay was immunoSEQ multiplex PCR, and TCRdb's table has in-frame clones only and misses some. The table lists around 88,000 clones, around 80% of them singletons, with roughly 7% in the top ten. As to time point: baseline, week 1 (first vaccination visit). Treatment described: pre-vaccination baseline after standard-of-care therapy. Sequences were derived from PBMCs, sampled from a glioma patient treated with radiotherapy, temozolomide or both. This sequence was found in a man in his forties with glioma.

CDR3 amino acids: CASSYDSEAFF. The CDR3, as DNA: TGTGCCAGCAGTTACGACAGTGAAGCTTTCTTT. The V and J genes are TRBV6-5 and TRBJ1-1; the D gene is possibly TRBD1 (5 bases). Per germline, CDR1 MNHEY and CDR2 SVGAGI. The CDR3 is made up of 11 amino acids. V shed 2 bases and J shed 7 bases, with 5 bases lying between them.